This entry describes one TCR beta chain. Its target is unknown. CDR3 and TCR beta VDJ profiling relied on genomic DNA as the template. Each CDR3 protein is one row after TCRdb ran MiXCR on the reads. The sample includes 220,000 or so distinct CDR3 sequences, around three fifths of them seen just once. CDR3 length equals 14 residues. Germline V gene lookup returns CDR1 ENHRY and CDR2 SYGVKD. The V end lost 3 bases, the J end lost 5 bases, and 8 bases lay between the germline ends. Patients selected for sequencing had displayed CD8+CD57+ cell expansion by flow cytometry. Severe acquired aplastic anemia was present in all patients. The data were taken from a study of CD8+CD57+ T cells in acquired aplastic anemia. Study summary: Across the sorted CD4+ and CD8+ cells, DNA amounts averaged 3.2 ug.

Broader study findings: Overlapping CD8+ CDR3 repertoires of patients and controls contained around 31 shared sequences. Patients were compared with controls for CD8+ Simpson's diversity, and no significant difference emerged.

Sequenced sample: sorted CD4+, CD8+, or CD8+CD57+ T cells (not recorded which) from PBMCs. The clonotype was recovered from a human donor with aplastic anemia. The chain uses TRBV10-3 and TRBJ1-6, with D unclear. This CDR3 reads CAISDGQDNSPLHF. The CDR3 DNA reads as TGTGCCATCAGTGATGGTCAAGATAATTCACCCCTCCACTTT.